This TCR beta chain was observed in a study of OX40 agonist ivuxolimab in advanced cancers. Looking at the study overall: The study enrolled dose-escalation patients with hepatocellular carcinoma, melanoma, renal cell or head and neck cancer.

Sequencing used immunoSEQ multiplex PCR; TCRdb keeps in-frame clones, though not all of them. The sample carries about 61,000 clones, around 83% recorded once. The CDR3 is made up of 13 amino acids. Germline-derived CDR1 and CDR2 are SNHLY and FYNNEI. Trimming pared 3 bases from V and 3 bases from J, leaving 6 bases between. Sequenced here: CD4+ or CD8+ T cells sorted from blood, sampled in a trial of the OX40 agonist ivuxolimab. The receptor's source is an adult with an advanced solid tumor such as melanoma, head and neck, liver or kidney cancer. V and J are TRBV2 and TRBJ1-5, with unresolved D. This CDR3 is CASSESDNQPQHF. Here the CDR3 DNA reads TGTGCCAGCAGTGAGTCGGACAATCAGCCCCAGCATTTT.